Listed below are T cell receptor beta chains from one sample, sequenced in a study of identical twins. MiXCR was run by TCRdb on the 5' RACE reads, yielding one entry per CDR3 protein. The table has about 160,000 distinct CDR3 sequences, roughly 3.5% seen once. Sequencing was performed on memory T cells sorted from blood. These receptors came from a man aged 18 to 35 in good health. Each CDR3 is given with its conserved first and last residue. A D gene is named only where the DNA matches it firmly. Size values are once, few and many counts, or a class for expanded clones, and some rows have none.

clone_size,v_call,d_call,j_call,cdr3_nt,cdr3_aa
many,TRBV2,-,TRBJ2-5,TGTGCCAGCAGTGAATTCGGGGGCGCGGGCGTGACCCAGTACTTC,CASSEFGGAGVTQYF
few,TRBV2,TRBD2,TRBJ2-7,TGTGCCAGCAGAGGCCTCACCGGCCCGACTAGCGCCGAGCAGTACTTC,CASRGLTGPTSAEQYF
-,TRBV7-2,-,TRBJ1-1,TGTGCCAGCAGCCACCGCCTCTCTGGAGCTTTCTTT,CASSHRLSGAFF
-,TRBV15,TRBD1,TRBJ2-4,TGTGCCACCAGCAGAGAGTCGGTGACAGGGTTAAACATTCAGTACTTC,CATSRESVTGLNIQYF
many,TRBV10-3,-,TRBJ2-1,TGTGCCACCCAGAAGCTCTCTGACAACAATGAGCAGTTCTTC,CATQKLSDNNEQFF
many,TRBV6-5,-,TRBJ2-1,TGTGCCAGCGGCGGCCCCAATGAGCAGTTCTTC,CASGGPNEQFF
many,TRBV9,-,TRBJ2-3,TGTGCCAGCAGCGCCAATCCTCCCACAGATACGCAGTATTTT,CASSANPPTDTQYF
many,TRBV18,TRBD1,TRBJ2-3,TGTGCCAGCTCAACTACAGGGGGCCCAGATACGCAGTATTTT,CASSTTGGPDTQYF
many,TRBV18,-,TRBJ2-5,TGTGCCAGCTCACAACTGCCCGGGGAGGAGACCCAGTACTTC,CASSQLPGEETQYF
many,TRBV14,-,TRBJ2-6,TGTGCCGTCGGGAGCTCTGGGGCCAACGTCCTGACTTTC,CAVGSSGANVLTF
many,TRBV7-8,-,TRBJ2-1,TGTGCCAGCAGCCCTCGTTGGGGAGCCAACAATGAGCAGTTCTTC,CASSPRWGANNEQFF
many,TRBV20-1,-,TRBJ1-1,TGCAGTGCTAGCGGTGCGGTGAACACTGAAGCTTTCTTT,CSASGAVNTEAFF
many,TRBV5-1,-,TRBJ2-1,TGCGCCAGCAGCTTCGCTTCAGGGGGAGGCCAGACCGGTGCGTTCTTC,CASSFASGGGQTGAFF
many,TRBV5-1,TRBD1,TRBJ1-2,TGCGCCAGCAGCTCGACAGGGAACTATGGCTACACCTTC,CASSSTGNYGYTF
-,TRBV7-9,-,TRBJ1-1,TGTTCCAGCAGCTTAGGTAGATGGACTGGGATGAACACTGAAGCTTTCTTT,CSSSLGRWTGMNTEAFF
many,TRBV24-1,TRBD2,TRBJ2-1,TGTGCCACCAGTGATTTTCCCGGACTAGCGGGAGGTGGGGAGCAGTTCTTC,CATSDFPGLAGGGEQFF
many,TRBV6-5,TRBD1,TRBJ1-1,TGTGCCAGCAGTAACGTGGGGACAGCTCGATTGAACACTGAAGCTTTCTTT,CASSNVGTARLNTEAFF
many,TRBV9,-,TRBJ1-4,TGTGCCAGCAGTTTGCGGGGGGTAAAAAATGAAAAACTGTTTTTT,CASSLRGVKNEKLFF
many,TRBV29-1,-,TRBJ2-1,TGCAGCGTCTCGAGCGGCACCTCCTCCTACAATGAGCAGTTCTTC,CSVSSGTSSYNEQFF
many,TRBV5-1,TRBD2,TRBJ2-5,TGCGCCAGCAGCCCAGGGACTAGCGGGTACCAAGAGACCCAGTACTTC,CASSPGTSGYQETQYF
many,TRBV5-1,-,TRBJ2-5,TGCGCCAGCAGCAAGGACACGCCACAAGAGACCCAGTACTTC,CASSKDTPQETQYF
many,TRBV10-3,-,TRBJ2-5,TGTGCCATCGGTAGCGGCCAAGAGACCCAGTACTTC,CAIGSGQETQYF
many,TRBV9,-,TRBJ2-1,TGTGCCAGCAGCGTAGGTTCCCAGGGAAAGAATGAGCAGTTCTTC,CASSVGSQGKNEQFF
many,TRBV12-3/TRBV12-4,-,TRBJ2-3,TGTGCCAGCAGTTTTCCACAGATGGCGCAGTATTTT,CASSFPQMAQYF
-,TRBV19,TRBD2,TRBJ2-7,TGTGCCAGTAGTCGGGCGGGGGGCGCGATGGACGAGCAGTACTTC,CASSRAGGAMDEQYF
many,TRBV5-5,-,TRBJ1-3,TGTGCCAGCAGCTTAGAGGGAAGAAATTCTGGAAACACCATATATTTT,CASSLEGRNSGNTIYF
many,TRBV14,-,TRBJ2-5,TGTGCCAGCAGCCGTCTAAATGTGGGTCTCGAGACCCAGTACTTC,CASSRLNVGLETQYF
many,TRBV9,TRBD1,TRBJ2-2,TGTGCCAGTACCGGGACAGGGGCCACCGGGGAGCTGTTTTTT,CASTGTGATGELFF
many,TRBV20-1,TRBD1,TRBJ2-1,TGCAGTGCTAGAGAGGTGGACAGGGGGCGTTCACTATTC,CSAREVDRGRSLF
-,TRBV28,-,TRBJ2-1,TGTGCCAGCAGCGTGGTGGGGGGTGGGGAATACAATGAGCAGTTCTTC,CASSVVGGGEYNEQFF
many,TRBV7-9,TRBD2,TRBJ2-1,TGTGCCAGCAGCTCCGCTAGCGGGAGTTCCTACAATGAGCAGTTCTTC,CASSSASGSSYNEQFF
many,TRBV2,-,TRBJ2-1,TGTGCCAGCAGTGAGTCCCCAGGGGATCTCGATGAGCAGTTCTTC,CASSESPGDLDEQFF
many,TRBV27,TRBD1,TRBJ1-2,TGTGCCAGCAGTTTAAAGGGCGGGAGGGGGCGCGTCTATGGCTACACCTTC,CASSLKGGRGRVYGYTF
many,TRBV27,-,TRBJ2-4,TGTGCCAGCAGTTCGAGTACAGGGGGGGACATTCAGTACTTC,CASSSSTGGDIQYF
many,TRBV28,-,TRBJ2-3,TGTGCCAGCAGTTTACACAGGGCCACAGATACGCAGTATTTT,CASSLHRATDTQYF
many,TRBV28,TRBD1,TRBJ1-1,TGTGCCAGCAGGCCTTCCGGGACAGGGGCTTTCTTT,CASRPSGTGAFF
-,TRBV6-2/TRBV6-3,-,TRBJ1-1,TGTGCCAGCAGTTACGGGCCGGGATTGAACACTGAAGCTTTCTTT,CASSYGPGLNTEAFF